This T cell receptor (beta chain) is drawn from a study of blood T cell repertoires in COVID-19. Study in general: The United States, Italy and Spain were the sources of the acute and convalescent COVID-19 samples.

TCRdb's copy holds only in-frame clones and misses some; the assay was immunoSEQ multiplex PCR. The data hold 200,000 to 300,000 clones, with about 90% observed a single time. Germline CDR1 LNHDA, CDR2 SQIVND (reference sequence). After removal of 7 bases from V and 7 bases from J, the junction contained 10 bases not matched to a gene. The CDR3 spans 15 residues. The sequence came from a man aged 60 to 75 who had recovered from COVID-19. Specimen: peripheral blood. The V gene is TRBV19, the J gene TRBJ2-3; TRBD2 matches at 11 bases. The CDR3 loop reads CASTLSGGGGNTQYF. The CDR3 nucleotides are TGTGCCAGTACCCTTAGCGGGGGGGGCGGAAATACGCAGTATTTT.